This T cell receptor beta chain came from a study of naive and memory T cell subsets (dated by TCRdb to about 2017). Regarding the study in general: Sorted naive and memory T cell subsets from peripheral blood were analyzed in the study using a UMI-based, open-source pipeline for TCR alpha and beta sequencing. The results of the functional CMV T cell responses matched the IgG serology results in every case. RNA was DNase-treated and reverse transcribed with TCR constant-region primers, mostly using SuperScript III.

From its cysteine to its phenylalanine, the CDR3 spans 13 amino acids. Just CDR3 DNA is preserved here, 39 bases in frame from base 1. Trimming at the junction amounts to 7 bases on V and 3 bases on J, and the germline ends lie 13 bases apart. Receptor amplification or capture employed UMI-ligation and nested PCR. The beta constant-region primer consisted of an equimolar mixture of two oligonucleotides that together covered TRBC1 and TRBC2. The ligated cDNA went through four rounds of PCR with nested alpha and beta constant-region primers together with the SP2 primer. T4 RNA ligase 1 ligated a single-stranded oligonucleotide carrying the SP2 primer and a 12-nucleotide UMI to the cDNA 3' end. Incubation of the ligation reaction lasted roughly 20-25 hours at 16 degrees C. PCR2 was typically run as a SYBR Green qPCR and stopped at a predetermined threshold to prevent over-amplification. Apart from the first purification, every purification step used Agencourt AMPure XP magnetic beads. Libraries were quantified by Qubit and checked on a TapeStation, with a main peak expected near 650 bp. The pooled libraries were sequenced on an Illumina MiSeq using v2 2x251 paired-end kits, which usually yielded about 0.9-2.1 million reads per sample. Each sample library was pooled at around 4.1 nM, and about 4.5-7% PhiX was included to improve cluster recognition. In the authors' own workflow: V and J genes were assigned to Demultiplexor-processed FASTQ reads by Decombinator through tag matching, with a single base-pair mismatch being allowed. By using UMIs, Collapsinator corrected both sequencing errors and the frequency errors caused by PCR heterogeneity. TCRs were translated and CDR3s were extracted from the conserved cysteine to the FGXG phenylalanine by CDR3Translator, with non-productive sequences being flagged. Gini, Shannon entropy and inverse Simpson indices were calculated on repertoires subsampled to equal numbers of UMI-defined TCRs. Within the linear range, a power law was fitted by maximum likelihood to the distributions of clonotype abundance. For one naive CD8 sample, the pipeline and MIGEC produced similar UMI counts, unique TCR numbers and clonal distributions. One analysis removed from the naive repertoire any naive TCRs that were also present in any memory subset from the same donor. Repertoires were searched for around 8,000 CMV-associated CDR3 sequences compiled from VDJdb and a published dataset. TCRdb took the public reads, trimmed them with fastp at Q25, ran MiXCR for clone calling and kept in-frame beta chains. Identical CDR3 protein sequences are pooled into one entry, listed with their most common genes and DNA. In this record, the V and J calls reflect TCRdb's handling and not the investigators' own analysis. The sample has about 100,000 distinct CDR3 sequences on record, roughly 15% of them singletons. The ten largest clones take up about 3% of the sample.

Study-level results and caveats: In both CD4 and CD8 cells, a rise in Gini index and a fall in Shannon and inverse Simpson diversity were observed from naive through CM, EM and EMRA. Each clonotype was defined as a single alpha or beta chain sequence rather than as a paired alpha/beta receptor. TCR abundance followed a power law whose exponent differed between naive and memory subsets but was consistent across the three individuals. A few larger clonotypes were found in naive repertoires, especially CD8, and these larger clonotypes were possibly memory cells re-expressing CD45RA. After error correction, over 90% of naive TCR sequences appeared only once, giving much steeper abundance distributions than memory subsets. The repertoire findings for the naive and memory subsets could not be validated against a ground truth, as none was available. RNA-based TCR counts may be influenced by expression changes linked to T cell activation and differentiation.

TCR alpha and beta chain libraries were amplified separately from the second PCR step onward. Donor CMV status was determined by IFNgamma production from CD4+ T cells after overnight stimulation of fresh PBMCs with CMV viral lysate. Using Miltenyi beads, CD4 T cells were first positively selected, and CD8 T cells were then positively selected from the CD4-negative fraction. After staining for CD3, CD4, CD8, CD45RA, CD27 and a live/dead dye, cells were sorted on a BD Aria II into four subsets based on CD45RA and CD27. Three healthy volunteers provided blood, and the blood of each volunteer was split into CD4 and CD8 T cells and then into four differentiation subsets. Around 110 ml of peripheral blood was taken from each donor, and PBMC were separated by density-gradient centrifugation on Ficoll-Paque PLUS. Sorted cells were lysed in RLT buffer, and RNA was extracted with a Qiagen RNeasy kit and stored at -80°C.

A note on this clonotype: The specificity of this receptor is unknown. Base quality data are lacking; no much larger clone is found one base away.

Sequenced: naive CD8+ T cells from blood. The sample's cell subset or site label is to be understood as: naive T cells, CD45RA high CD27+. This TCR derives from a human donor in good health. The rearranged segments are TRBV12-3 or TRBV12-4 and TRBJ2-7; the D gene is possibly TRBD1 or TRBD2, each agreeing over 5 bases. CDR3 sequence: CASTGTSLYEQYF. The DNA sequence follows: TGTGCCAGCACCGGGACGTCCCTCTACGAGCAGTACTTC.